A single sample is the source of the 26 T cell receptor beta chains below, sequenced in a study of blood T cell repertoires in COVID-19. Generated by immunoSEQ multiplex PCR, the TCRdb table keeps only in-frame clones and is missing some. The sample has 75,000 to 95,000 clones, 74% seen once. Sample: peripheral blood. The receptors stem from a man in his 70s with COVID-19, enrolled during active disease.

The CDR3 protein is CASSEAPYRVGGYQPQHF. CDR3 nucleotides: TGTGCCAGCAGTGAGGCCCCCTACCGCGTAGGGGGATATCAGCCCCAGCATTTT. This chain links TRBV6-1 with TRBJ1-5, with TRBD1 as a possible D gene (6 bases). Germline V gene data show CDR1 as MNHNS and CDR2 as SASEGT. The ends were cut back, 3 bases at V and 5 bases at J, with 23 bases in the middle. The CDR3 is made up of 18 amino acids.

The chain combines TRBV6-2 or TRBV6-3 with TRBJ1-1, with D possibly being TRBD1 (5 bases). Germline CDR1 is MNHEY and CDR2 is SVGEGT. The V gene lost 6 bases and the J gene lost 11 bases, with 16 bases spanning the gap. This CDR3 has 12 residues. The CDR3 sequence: CASSLQGEAAFF. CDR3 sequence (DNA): TGTGCCAGCAGCCTCCAGGGTGAAGCGGCTTTCTTT.

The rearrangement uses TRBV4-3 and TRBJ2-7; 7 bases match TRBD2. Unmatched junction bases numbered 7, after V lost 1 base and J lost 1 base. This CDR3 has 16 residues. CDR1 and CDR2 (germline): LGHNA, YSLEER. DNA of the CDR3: TGCGCCAGCAGCCAAGGTGTCCTAGCGGAATCCTACGAGCAGTACTTC. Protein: CASSQGVLAESYEQYF.

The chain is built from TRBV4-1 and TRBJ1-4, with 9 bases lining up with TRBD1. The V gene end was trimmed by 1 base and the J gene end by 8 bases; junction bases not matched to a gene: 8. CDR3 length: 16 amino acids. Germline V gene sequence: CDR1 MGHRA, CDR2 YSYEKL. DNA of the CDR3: TGCGCCAGCAGCCAAGGCCTAGGACAGGGGTGGGAAAAACTGTTTTTT. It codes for CASSQGLGQGWEKLFF.

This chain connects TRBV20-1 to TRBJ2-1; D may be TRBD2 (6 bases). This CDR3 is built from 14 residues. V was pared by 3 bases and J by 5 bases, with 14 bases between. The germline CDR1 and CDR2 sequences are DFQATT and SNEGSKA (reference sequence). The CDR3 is CSASFGTSDNEQFF. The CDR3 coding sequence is TGCAGTGCTAGTTTCGGGACTTCCGACAATGAGCAGTTCTTC.

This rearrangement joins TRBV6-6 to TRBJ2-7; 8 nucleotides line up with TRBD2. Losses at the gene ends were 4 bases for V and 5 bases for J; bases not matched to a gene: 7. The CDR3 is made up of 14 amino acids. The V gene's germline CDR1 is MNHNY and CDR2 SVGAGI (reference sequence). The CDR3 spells CASSWAREAHEQYF. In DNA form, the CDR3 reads TGTGCCAGCAGTTGGGCGCGGGAGGCCCACGAGCAGTACTTC.

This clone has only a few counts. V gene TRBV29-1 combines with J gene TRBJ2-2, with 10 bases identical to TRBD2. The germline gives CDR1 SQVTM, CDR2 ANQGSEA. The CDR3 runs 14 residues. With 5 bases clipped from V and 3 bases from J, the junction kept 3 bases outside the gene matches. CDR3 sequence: CSVKREGHTGELFF. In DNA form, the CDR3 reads TGCAGCGTTAAGCGGGAGGGCCACACCGGGGAGCTGTTTTTT.

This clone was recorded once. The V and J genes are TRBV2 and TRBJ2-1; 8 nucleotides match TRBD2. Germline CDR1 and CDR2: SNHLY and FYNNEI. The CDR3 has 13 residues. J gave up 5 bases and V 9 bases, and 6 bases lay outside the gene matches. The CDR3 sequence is CASRLARDNEQFF. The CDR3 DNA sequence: TGTGCCAGTAGACTAGCGAGAGACAATGAGCAGTTCTTC.

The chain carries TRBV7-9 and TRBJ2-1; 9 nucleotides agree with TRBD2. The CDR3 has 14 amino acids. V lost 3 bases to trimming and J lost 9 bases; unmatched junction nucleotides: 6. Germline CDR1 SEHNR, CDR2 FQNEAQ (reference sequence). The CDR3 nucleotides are TGTGCCAGCAGCTTCCGGCGGGAGGGCCGTGAGCAGTTCTTC. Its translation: CASSFRREGREQFF. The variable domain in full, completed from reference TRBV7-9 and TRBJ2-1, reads DTGVSQNPRHKITKRGQNVTFRCDPISEHNRLYWYRQTLGQGPEFLTYFQNEAQLEKSRLLSDRFSAERPKGSFSTLEIQRTEQGDSAMYLCASSFRREGREQFFGPGTRLTVL.

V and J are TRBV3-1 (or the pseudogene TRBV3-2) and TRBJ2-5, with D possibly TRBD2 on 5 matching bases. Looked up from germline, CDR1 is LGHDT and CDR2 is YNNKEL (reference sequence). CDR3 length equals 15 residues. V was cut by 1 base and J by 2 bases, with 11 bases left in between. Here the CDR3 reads CASSQGGSGQETQYF. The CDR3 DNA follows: TGTGCCAGCAGCCAAGGTGGGAGTGGGCAAGAGACCCAGTACTTC.

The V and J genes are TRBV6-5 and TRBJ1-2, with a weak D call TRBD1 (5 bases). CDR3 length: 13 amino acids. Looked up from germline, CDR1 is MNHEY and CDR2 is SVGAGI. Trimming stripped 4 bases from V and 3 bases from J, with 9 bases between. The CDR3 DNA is TGTGCCAGCAGTTTTGGGGCATACTATGGCTACACCTTC. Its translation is CASSFGAYYGYTF.

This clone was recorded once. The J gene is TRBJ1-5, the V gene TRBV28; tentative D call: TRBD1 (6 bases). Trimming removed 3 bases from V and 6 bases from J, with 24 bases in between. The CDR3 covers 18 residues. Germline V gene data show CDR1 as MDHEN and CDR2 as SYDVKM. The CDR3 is CASSLGSAYVGASQPQHF. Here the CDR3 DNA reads TGTGCCAGCAGTTTGGGGTCAGCCTACGTGGGGGCGAGTCAGCCCCAGCATTTT.

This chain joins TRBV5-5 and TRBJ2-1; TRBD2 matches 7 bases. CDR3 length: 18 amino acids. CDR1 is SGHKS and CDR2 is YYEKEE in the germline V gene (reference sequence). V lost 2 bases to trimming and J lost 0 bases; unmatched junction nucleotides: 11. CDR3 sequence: CASSFFDGAGLSYNEQFF. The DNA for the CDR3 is TGTGCCAGCAGCTTTTTCGACGGAGCGGGGCTCTCCTACAATGAGCAGTTCTTC. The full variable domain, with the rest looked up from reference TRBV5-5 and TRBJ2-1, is DAGVTQSPTHLIKTRGQQVTLRCSPISGHKSVSWYQQVLGQGPQFIFQYYEKEERGRGNFPDRFSARQFPNYSSELNVNALLLGDSALYLCASSFFDGAGLSYNEQFFGPGTRLTVL.

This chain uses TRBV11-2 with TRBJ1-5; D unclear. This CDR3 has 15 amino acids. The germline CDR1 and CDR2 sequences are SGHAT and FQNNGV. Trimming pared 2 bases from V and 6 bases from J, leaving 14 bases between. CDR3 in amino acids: CASSLFGGEGQPQHF. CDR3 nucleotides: TGTGCCAGCAGCTTATTCGGCGGGGAGGGTCAGCCCCAGCATTTT.

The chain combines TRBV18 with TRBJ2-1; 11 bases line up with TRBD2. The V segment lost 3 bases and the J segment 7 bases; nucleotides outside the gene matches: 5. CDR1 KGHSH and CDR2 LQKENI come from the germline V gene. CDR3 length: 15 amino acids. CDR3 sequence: CASSPRTSGRNEQFF. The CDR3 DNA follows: TGTGCCAGCTCACCTCGGACTAGCGGGCGAAATGAGCAGTTCTTC.

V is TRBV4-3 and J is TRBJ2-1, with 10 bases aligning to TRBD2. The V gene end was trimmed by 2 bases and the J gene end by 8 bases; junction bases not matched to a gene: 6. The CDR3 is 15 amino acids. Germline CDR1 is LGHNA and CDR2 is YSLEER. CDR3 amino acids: CASSQITSGNDEQFF. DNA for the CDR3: TGCGCCAGCAGCCAAATCACTAGCGGGAACGATGAGCAGTTCTTC.

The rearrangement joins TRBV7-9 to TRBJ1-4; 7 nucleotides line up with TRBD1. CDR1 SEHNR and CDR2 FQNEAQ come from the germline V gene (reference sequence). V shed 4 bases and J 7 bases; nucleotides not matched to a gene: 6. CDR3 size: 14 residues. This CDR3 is CASSSGGGGEKLFF. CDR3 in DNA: TGTGCCAGCAGCTCGGGAGGGGGCGGTGAAAAACTGTTTTTT.

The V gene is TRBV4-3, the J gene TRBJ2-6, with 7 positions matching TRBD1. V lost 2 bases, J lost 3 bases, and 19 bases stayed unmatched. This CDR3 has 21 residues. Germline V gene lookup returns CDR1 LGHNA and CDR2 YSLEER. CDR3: CASSQPRQGTVLLGGANVLTF. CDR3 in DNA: TGCGCCAGCAGCCAACCCCGGCAGGGGACAGTCCTCCTGGGTGGGGCCAACGTCCTGACTTTC.

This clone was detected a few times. The CDR3 coding sequence is TGTGCCAGCAAGACAGGGGTGACACCCCTCCACTTT. Encoded protein: CASKTGVTPLHF. The rearrangement uses TRBV27 and TRBJ1-6; 8 bases are shared with TRBD1. Germline V gene sequence: CDR1 MNHEY, CDR2 SMNVEV (reference sequence). With 7 bases clipped from V and 11 bases from J, the junction kept 4 bases outside the gene matches. CDR3 length equals 12 residues.

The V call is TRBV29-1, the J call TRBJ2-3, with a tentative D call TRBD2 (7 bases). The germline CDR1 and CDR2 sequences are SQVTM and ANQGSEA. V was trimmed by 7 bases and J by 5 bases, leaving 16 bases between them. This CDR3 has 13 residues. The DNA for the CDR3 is TGCAGCGCCGAGGGGGGGGCTGGAGATACGCAGTATTTT. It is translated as CSAEGGAGDTQYF.

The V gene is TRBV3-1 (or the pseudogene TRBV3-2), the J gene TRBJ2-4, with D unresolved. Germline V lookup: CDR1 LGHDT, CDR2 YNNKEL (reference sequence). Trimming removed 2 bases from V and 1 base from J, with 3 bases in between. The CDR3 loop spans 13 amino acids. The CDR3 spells CASSQTAKNIQYF. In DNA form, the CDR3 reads TGTGCCAGCAGCCAAACTGCCAAAAACATTCAGTACTTC.

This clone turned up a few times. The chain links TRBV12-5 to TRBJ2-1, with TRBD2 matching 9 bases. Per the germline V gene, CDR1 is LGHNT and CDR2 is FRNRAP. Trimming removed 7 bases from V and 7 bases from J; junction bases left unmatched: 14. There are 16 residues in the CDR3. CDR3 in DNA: TGTGCTAGTGCCCCACTCGCGGGAGGGTCGCCAAATGAGCAGTTCTTC. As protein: CASAPLAGGSPNEQFF.

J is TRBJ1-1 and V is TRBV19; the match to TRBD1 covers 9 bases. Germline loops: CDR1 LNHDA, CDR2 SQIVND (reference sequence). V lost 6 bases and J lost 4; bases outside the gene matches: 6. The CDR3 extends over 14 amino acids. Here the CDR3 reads CASSHRGLGTEAFF. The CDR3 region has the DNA TGTGCCAGTAGCCACAGGGGGCTCGGCACTGAAGCTTTCTTT.

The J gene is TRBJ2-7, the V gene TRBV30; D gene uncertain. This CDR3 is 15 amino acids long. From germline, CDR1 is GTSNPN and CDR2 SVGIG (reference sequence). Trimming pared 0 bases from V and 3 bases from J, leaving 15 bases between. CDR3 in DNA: TGTGCCTGGAGTGTAGGCGGTGGCTCAGACTACGAGCAGTACTTC. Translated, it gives CAWSVGGGSDYEQYF.

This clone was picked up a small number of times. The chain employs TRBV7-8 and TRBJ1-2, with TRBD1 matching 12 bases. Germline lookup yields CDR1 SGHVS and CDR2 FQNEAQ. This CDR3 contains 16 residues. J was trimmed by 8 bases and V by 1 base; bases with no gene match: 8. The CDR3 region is CASSLGRDRGLEGYTF. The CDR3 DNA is TGTGCCAGCAGCTTAGGCCGGGACAGGGGGCTTGAAGGCTACACCTTC.

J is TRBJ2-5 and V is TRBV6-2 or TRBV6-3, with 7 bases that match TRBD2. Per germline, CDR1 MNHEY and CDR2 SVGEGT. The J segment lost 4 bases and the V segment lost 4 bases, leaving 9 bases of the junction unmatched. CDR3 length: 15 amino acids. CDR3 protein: CASSFHRGRGETQYF. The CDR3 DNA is TGTGCCAGCAGTTTCCATCGGGGGAGGGGAGAGACCCAGTACTTC.